The 32 T cell receptor beta chains listed next were all sequenced from one sample in a study of monozygotic twins with inflammatory bowel disease. TCRdb re-analyzed the 5' RACE reads; it lists each CDR3 protein once, without DNA. This listing includes 350,000 to 550,000 distinct CDR3 sequences. The material sequenced was blood. These receptors came from a human donor with ulcerative colitis or Crohn's disease, or a healthy co-twin of an affected twin (not recorded which).

V and J are TRBV9 and TRBJ2-1; the TCRdb D gene call, TRBD1, has no DNA to confirm it. Germline CDR1 reads SGDLS; CDR2 reads YYNGEE. There are 15 residues in the CDR3. CDR3 sequence reads: CASSVWDRGSDEQFF.

CDR3 residues: CASSQGWLATYNEQFF. V is TRBV3-1 and J is TRBJ2-1; no DNA is available, so the TRBD2 call from TCRdb remains unchecked. The germline V gene has CDR1 LGHDT and CDR2 YNNKEL (reference sequence). This CDR3 is built from 16 residues.

This chain joins TRBV11-2 and TRBJ1-1. The CDR3 sequence is 12 residues long. Germline CDR1 SGHAT, CDR2 FQNNGV. CDR3 region: CASSLQRAEAFF.

This chain links TRBV5-1 with TRBJ1-6. In germline, CDR1 is SGHRS, CDR2 YFSETQ. The CDR3 contains 14 residues. The CDR3 here is CASSWSGFNSPLHF. Full variable domain (outside the CDR3, taken from reference TRBV5-1 and TRBJ1-6): KAGVTQTPRYLIKTRGQQVTLSCSPISGHRSVSWYQQTPGQGLQFLFEYFSETQRNKGNFPGRFSGRQFSNSRSEMNVSTLELGDSALYLCASSWSGFNSPLHFGNGTRLTVT.

The chain has TRBV5-3 and TRBJ2-1; as DNA is missing, the TRBD1 call by TCRdb cannot be tested. TRBV5-3 falls under the ORF class, with uncertain function. The CDR3 totals 20 residues. CDR3 in amino acids: CARSDRDRVLPRRSYNEQFF.

The rearrangement uses TRBV12-3 or TRBV12-4 and TRBJ2-1; lacking DNA, the TRBD1 call made by TCRdb goes unchecked. This CDR3 spans 15 amino acids. The CDR3 loop reads CASSGRTPRRNEQFF.

The chain employs TRBV12-5 and TRBJ2-1; TCRdb picks TRBD2, but there is no DNA to check that call. Per the germline V gene, CDR1 is LGHNT and CDR2 is FRNRAP. The CDR3 runs 12 residues. The CDR3 sequence: CASGYGPGEQFF.

This chain connects TRBV7-6 to TRBJ2-2; checking the TCRdb D call of TRBD2 is not possible without DNA. The germline gives CDR1 SGHVS, CDR2 FNYEAQ. The CDR3 is 16 residues long. The CDR3 spells CASSNPYASGTGELFF.

The chain links TRBV9 to TRBJ2-2; the D call of TRBD2 rests on TCRdb alone, since no DNA is present to check it. From germline, CDR1 is SGDLS and CDR2 YYNGEE. The CDR3 has 15 amino acids. CDR3 amino acids: CASSVGLAGERELFF.

The chain has TRBV5-1 and TRBJ2-7. The germline V gene has CDR1 SGHRS and CDR2 YFSETQ. The CDR3 covers 15 residues. The CDR3 loop reads CASSLPVAYADEQYF.

The chain combines TRBV6-1 with TRBJ1-5. The germline gives CDR1 MNHNS, CDR2 SASEGT. The CDR3 consists of 12 residues. CDR3 amino acids: CASSEAAQPQHF.

The chain links TRBV6-5 to TRBJ1-1; as DNA is missing, the TRBD1 call by TCRdb cannot be tested. Germline V gene lookup returns CDR1 MNHEY and CDR2 SVGAGI. The CDR3 totals 14 residues. The CDR3 protein is CASSFGQGASGAFF.

The rearrangement links TRBV12-3 or TRBV12-4 to TRBJ2-4. The CDR3 is 15 amino acids. The CDR3 reads CASSYSDPAKNIQYF.

V gene TRBV11-1 combines with J gene TRBJ2-7; TCRdb returns TRBD1, unconfirmable since there is no DNA. The CDR3 extends over 18 amino acids. Germline-derived CDR1 and CDR2 are SGHAT and FQDESV (reference sequence). The CDR3: CASSFPEKGQGVSNEQYF.

The rearrangement uses TRBV6-2 or TRBV6-3 and TRBJ2-1; without DNA, the TCRdb call of TRBD2 cannot be checked. This CDR3 comprises 13 residues. Germline V lookup: CDR1 MNHEY, CDR2 SVGEGT. The CDR3 sequence is CASTTDYHNEQFF.

The genes are TRBV7-9 and TRBJ1-2; TCRdb's D call, TRBD1, is unchecked because there is no DNA. Germline V gives CDR1 SEHNR, CDR2 FQNEAQ (reference sequence). This CDR3 contains 17 residues. Here the CDR3 reads CASSPGGVGSLNYGYTF.

V gene TRBV13 combines with J gene TRBJ1-1. The CDR3 loop spans 15 amino acids. In germline, CDR1 is PRHDT, CDR2 FYEKMQ (reference sequence). CDR3 region: CASSSLLEQRTEAFF.

The rearrangement links TRBV7-3 to TRBJ2-1; TCRdb picks TRBD1, but there is no DNA to check that call. The length of the CDR3 is 13 residues. Germline CDR1 reads SGHTA; CDR2 reads FQGTGA. This CDR3 reads CASSINGGKAQFF.

V is TRBV10-3 and J is TRBJ2-5. CDR1 and CDR2 (germline): ENHRY, SYGVKD. The CDR3 is 12 amino acids. CDR3 in amino acids: CAISGGQETQYF.

The J gene is TRBJ1-1, the V gene TRBV5-1; the D gene TCRdb calls, TRBD1, cannot be checked with no DNA. CDR3 length: 15 amino acids. The germline CDR1 and CDR2 sequences are SGHRS and YFSETQ. The CDR3 is CASSVTTGPEAEAFF. Full variable domain (outside the CDR3, taken from reference TRBV5-1 and TRBJ1-1): KAGVTQTPRYLIKTRGQQVTLSCSPISGHRSVSWYQQTPGQGLQFLFEYFSETQRNKGNFPGRFSGRQFSNSRSEMNVSTLELGDSALYLCASSVTTGPEAEAFFGQGTRLTVV.

CDR3: CASSRTGWDEKLFF. This chain connects TRBV7-2 to TRBJ1-4; TCRdb outputs TRBD1, but without DNA this stays unchecked. CDR3 length: 14 amino acids. Germline lookup yields CDR1 SGHTA and CDR2 FQGNSA.

The V and J genes are TRBV7-2 and TRBJ2-2; TCRdb selects TRBD1, and the lack of DNA leaves this call unchecked. Looked up from germline, CDR1 is SGHTA and CDR2 is FQGNSA. This CDR3 has 15 amino acids. The CDR3 sequence is CASSPLGQGIGELFF.

This sequence joins TRBV7-6 and TRBJ2-1. This CDR3 spans 15 amino acids. Germline CDR1 and CDR2: SGHVS and FNYEAQ. CDR3 region: CASSQTSSSYNEQFF.

This chain connects TRBV7-9 to TRBJ2-2; TCRdb's D gene call, TRBD1, goes unchecked for lack of DNA. Looked up from germline, CDR1 is SEHNR and CDR2 is FQNEAQ (reference sequence). The CDR3 extends over 15 amino acids. The CDR3 reads CASSATGASTGELFF.

The chain couples TRBV9 to TRBJ2-2. CDR1 is SGDLS, CDR2 YYNGEE, per germline. This CDR3 region has 15 residues. The CDR3 sequence: CASSVDLENTGELFF.

This chain links TRBV7-2 with TRBJ2-5; as DNA is missing, the TRBD2 call by TCRdb cannot be tested. The CDR3 extends over 13 amino acids. The germline CDR1 and CDR2 sequences are SGHTA and FQGNSA. CDR3 amino acids: CASSLRAGGTQYF.

The chain couples TRBV24-1 to TRBJ2-2. This CDR3 spans 11 amino acids. Germline V gives CDR1 KGHDR, CDR2 SFDVKD. Here the CDR3 reads CATSFTGELFF.

The chain is built from TRBV27 and TRBJ2-5; TCRdb returns TRBD2, unconfirmable since there is no DNA. The CDR3 covers 14 residues. Germline V lookup: CDR1 MNHEY, CDR2 SMNVEV (reference sequence). The CDR3 protein is CASSSGTSGETQYF.

The CDR3: CASSLVVGAGETQYF. The J gene is TRBJ2-5, the V gene TRBV7-9; with no DNA, the TCRdb D assignment of TRBD1 cannot be verified. The CDR3 loop spans 15 amino acids. Germline V gives CDR1 SEHNR, CDR2 FQNEAQ (reference sequence).

V and J are TRBV7-2 and TRBJ2-1. CDR3 length: 15 amino acids. Germline-derived CDR1 and CDR2 are SGHTA and FQGNSA. The CDR3 here is CASSTFSSSYNEQFF. The full variable domain, in which reference TRBV7-2 and TRBJ2-1 provide the parts outside the CDR3, is GAGVSQSPSNKVTEKGKDVELRCDPISGHTALYWYRQSLGQGLEFLIYFQGNSAPDKSGLPSDRFSAERTGGSVSTLTIQRTQQEDSAVYLCASSTFSSSYNEQFFGPGTRLTVL.

J is TRBJ2-1 and V is TRBV6-5; TCRdb designates TRBD2, a call that cannot be tested without DNA. This CDR3 has 13 amino acids. Germline values: CDR1 MNHEY, CDR2 SVGAGI. CDR3: CASRGQTNNEQFF.

The chain is built from TRBV2 and TRBJ1-1. Germline V lookup: CDR1 SNHLY, CDR2 FYNNEI. The CDR3 totals 14 residues. CDR3 in amino acids: CASKGYDGNTEAFF. Full variable domain (rest looked up from reference TRBV2 and TRBJ1-1): EPEVTQTPSHQVTQMGQEVILRCVPISNHLYFYWYRQILGQKVEFLVSFYNNEISEKSEIFDDQFSVERPDGSNFTLKIRSTKLEDSAMYFCASKGYDGNTEAFFGQGTRLTVV.